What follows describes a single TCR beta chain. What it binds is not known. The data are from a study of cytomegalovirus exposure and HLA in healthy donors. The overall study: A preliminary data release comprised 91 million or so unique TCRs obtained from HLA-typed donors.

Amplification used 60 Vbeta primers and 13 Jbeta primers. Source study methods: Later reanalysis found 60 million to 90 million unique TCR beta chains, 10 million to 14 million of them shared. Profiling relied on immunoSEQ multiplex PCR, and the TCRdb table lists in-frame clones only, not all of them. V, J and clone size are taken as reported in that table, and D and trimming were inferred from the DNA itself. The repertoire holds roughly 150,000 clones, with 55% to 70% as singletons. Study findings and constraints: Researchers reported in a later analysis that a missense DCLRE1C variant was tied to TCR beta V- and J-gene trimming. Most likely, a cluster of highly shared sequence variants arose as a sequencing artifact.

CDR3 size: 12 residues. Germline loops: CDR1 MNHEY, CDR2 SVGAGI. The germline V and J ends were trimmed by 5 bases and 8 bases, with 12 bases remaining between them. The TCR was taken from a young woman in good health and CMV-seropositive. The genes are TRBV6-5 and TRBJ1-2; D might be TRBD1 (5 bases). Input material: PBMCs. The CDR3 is CASSVLGEGYTF. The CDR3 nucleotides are TGTGCCAGCAGTGTGCTAGGGGAAGGCTACACCTTC.